This TCR beta chain is drawn from a study of Graves' ophthalmopathy and Graves' hyperthyroidism (dated by TCRdb to 2016 to 2018). Notes on the research overall: Peripheral blood was collected at initial diagnosis, prior to any treatment. TCR beta repertoire signatures were used to distinguish Graves' ophthalmopathy from Graves' hyperthyroidism and to predict progression to ophthalmopathy. In total, under 150 blood samples were TCR-sequenced: 40 to 45 ophthalmopathy, some 75 hyperthyroidism and some 17 hyperthyroidism-to-ophthalmopathy patients. A discovery set of 90 to 100 patients (approximately 45 ophthalmopathy, about 55 stable hyperthyroidism) was enrolled to explore V-J signatures distinguishing ophthalmopathy from hyperthyroidism. The independent validation cohort included around 19 hyperthyroidism patients plus 17 patients who later progressed from hyperthyroidism to ophthalmopathy. In roughly six hyperthyroidism patients, the T-cell repertoire of thyroid tissue was compared with the T-cell repertoire of blood. Following sampling, methimazole starting at 30 mg daily was administered to hyperthyroidism patients, and high-dose intravenous methylprednisolone was administered to ophthalmopathy patients. The 100 or so discovery patients were divided at random into training and test sets in a 7:3 ratio. General findings and caveats noted by the study authors: The 13-signature model separated ophthalmopathy from stable hyperthyroidism with approximately 90% sensitivity and about 81% specificity in cross-validation, and 80%/75% in the test set. Sample size was not predetermined statistically, and investigators were not blinded to group allocation. Among expanded thyroid clonotypes with frequency above 0.001, most also showed up in blood, which suggests that blood repertoires may reflect the thyroid immune response. In validation, the model predicted ophthalmopathy progression with roughly 68% sensitivity and around 72% specificity; some 13 predicted patients were CT-confirmed with GO in a median of approximately 6.5 months.

Concerning this clonotype: It lacks a known antigen. Per-base quality was not reported, and no clone a single base away is much larger than it.

For repertoire sequencing, TCR beta CDR3 regions were amplified from RNA transcripts. The first round was an RT-PCR using HTBI primers with the Qiagen OneStep RT-PCR kit, and this first round was followed by a second-round multiplex PCR, then size selection and purification. Libraries were sequenced on an Illumina HiSeq2000 using paired-end 100 bp reads. As for the authors' bioinformatics: SOAPnuke was used to process the reads, removing any read that contained adapters or uncalled bases, had a mean Phred below 15, or lacked an exact match to the constant primer or identifier. High-quality paired reads were merged with COPE v1.2.5. Clonotypes were defined as unique nucleotide sequences and were aligned to IMGT TRB V, D and J references using MiTCR v1.1. Analysis was restricted to V-J combinations with a frequency above 0.0001, which covered 98% to 99.2% of repertoires. For each V-J combination, a TCR clonal expansion and chaos score was defined as the ratio of F50 clonal expansion to chaos observed in the TCRdist matrix. Welch's t-statistics and random forest were used to narrow the features down to about twelve V-J combinations, which were then fed into a naive Bayes classifier. Thyroid-blood repertoire similarity was quantified with the Morisita-Horn index. The public reads were reprocessed in TCRdb via fastp at Q25 and MiXCR, keeping in-frame beta chains. A single entry per CDR3 protein holds the most common genes and DNA from its merged rows. The V and J calls were not made by the authors but by TCRdb's processing. The sample table shows some 400,000 distinct CDR3 sequences, and approximately 16% are seen once. Approximately 1.4% of the sample rests with the top ten.

Patients with ophthalmopathy had moderately to severely active disease, with a Clinical Activity Score of 3 or more, a NOSPECS grade of 4 or more, and a disease duration of less than 3 months. Anyone with other autoimmune diseases, uncontrolled infections, pregnancy or lactation was excluded from the study. Clinical symptoms, serum thyroxine, TRAb, thyroid ultrasound and orbital computed tomography were used for diagnosis. PBMCs were isolated from 10 ml of fresh peripheral blood by Ficoll-Paque density gradient centrifugation. Trizol reagent was used to extract the total RNA, and its quality was then checked on an Agilent 2100 Bioanalyzer. Here V drops 2 bases and J drops 2 bases, and the junction holds 12 bases not matched to any gene. From the cysteine through the phenylalanine, the CDR3 covers 18 amino acids. The kept DNA is CDR3 alone, 54 bases in frame from the first base.

Sequencing used peripheral blood. The chain is made from TRBV12-3 or TRBV12-4 and TRBJ2-7, and TRBD2 aligns with 10 junction nucleotides. This receptor was identified in a woman between 18 and 29 years old with Graves' ophthalmopathy. Donor details come from another sample of the same person, matched by shared clones. The CDR3 in this case is CASSLRGSGRLQTYEQYF. The nucleotide sequence is TGTGCCAGCAGTTTAAGGGGTAGCGGGAGGCTCCAGACCTACGAGCAGTACTTC.